This is a list of T cell receptor beta chains from one sample in a study of blood T cell repertoires in COVID-19. Produced via immunoSEQ multiplex PCR; TCRdb's table is partial and in-frame only. The sample has around 320,000 clones, around 88% seen once. Sequenced material: peripheral blood. The receptor source for this set is a young woman who had recovered from COVID-19. Each CDR3 is given with its conserved first and last residue.

v_call	cdr3_aa
TRBV6-5	CASRPYDPNYGYTF
TRBV19	CASSIDLEETQYF
TRBV3-1/TRBV3-2	CASSPPPGIMGTQYF
TRBV6-5	CASRLSTGNEQYF
TRBV6-4	CASSDVWTGNTGELFF
TRBV5-1	CASSNRQGVAYFQETQYF
TRBV6-5	CATTFGAGGNSPLHF
TRBV6-2/TRBV6-3	CASTPAGGSQPQHF
TRBV14	CASSLGPTETQHF
TRBV11-2	CASSTGNTEAFF
TRBV7-2	CASSPGQVYGYTF
TRBV5-1	CASSAGATSTDTQYF
TRBV5-4	CASSPEALAGPRETQYF
TRBV7-9	CASSPGLPYEQYF
TRBV3-1/TRBV3-2	CASSQDRGQPQHF
TRBV18	CASSPTRQGPTNEKLFF
TRBV7-9	CASSLAGVVETQYF
TRBV19	CAKYPGKYEQYF
TRBV5-1	CASSSPDRGKAFF
TRBV19	CASSGGITDTQYF
TRBV5-1	CASSLTHTYEQYF
TRBV6-4	CASIRGGHSYEQYF